The 28 T cell receptor beta chains given below trace back to one sample, sequenced in a study of identical twins. TCRdb itself ran the 5' RACE reads through MiXCR, one entry per CDR3 protein. Counted here are fewer than 250,000 distinct CDR3 sequences, 6% to 8.5% occurring once; the ten biggest clones make up around 5%. The same sample was also used in a study of yellow fever vaccine responses in identical twins.

Sequencing input: CD8+ T cells sorted from blood. The source of these receptors is a woman aged 18-29 years in good health.

CDR3 in DNA: TGTGCCAGCAGCTTAGCTTGGACCTACGAGCAGTACGTC. Its translation: CASSLAWTYEQYV. The chain carries TRBV11-2 and TRBJ2-7; D is undetermined. CDR3 size: 13 residues. The V end was cut by 1 base, the J end by 2 bases, with 6 bases between. CDR1 is SGHAT and CDR2 is FQNNGV in the germline V gene.

The rearrangement links TRBV29-1 to TRBJ2-1, with D possibly being TRBD2 (6 bases). V lost 0 bases, J lost 8 bases, and 14 bases lay in between. CDR3 length equals 14 residues. Per germline, CDR1 SQVTM and CDR2 ANQGSEA. The CDR3 reads CSVEERGVKDEQFF. The CDR3 DNA is TGCAGCGTTGAAGAACGCGGGGTAAAGGATGAGCAGTTCTTC.

This clonotype was counted ten times or more. The J gene is TRBJ2-1, the V gene TRBV20-1, with 8 bases lining up with TRBD2. The CDR3 is 15 residues long. With V trimmed by 0 bases and J by 3 bases, 4 bases remained unmatched. The germline V gene encodes CDR1 DFQATT and CDR2 SNEGSKA (reference sequence). CDR3 amino acids: CSARDRGGDYNEQFF. The CDR3 region has the DNA TGCAGTGCTAGAGATCGGGGGGGAGACTACAATGAGCAGTTCTTC.

This clonotype was observed a few times. The genes are TRBV6-4 and TRBJ2-2; weak D call: TRBD2 (5 bases). The V end was cut by 6 bases, the J end by 1 base, with 12 bases between. This CDR3 region has 15 residues. Per germline, CDR1 MRHNA and CDR2 SNTAGT. In nucleotides, the CDR3 is TGTGCCAGCAGCGAGGGATCAGAGAACACCGGGGAGCTGTTTTTT. It yields the protein CASSEGSENTGELFF.

This clonotype has more than one count but fewer than ten. The CDR3 protein is CASSSDRANEKLFF. The DNA for the CDR3 is TGTGCCAGCAGTTCTGACAGGGCTAATGAAAAACTGTTTTTT. The rearrangement links TRBV6-5 to TRBJ1-4; 7 bases map to TRBD1. V trimming: 4 bases; J trimming: 3 bases; junction bases outside the gene matches: 2. CDR3 length: 14 residues. Germline CDR1 is MNHEY and CDR2 is SVGAGI.

This chain's CDR3 is CSARPPQSSSYNEQFF. The CDR3 coding sequence is TGCAGTGCTAGACCTCCACAGTCTAGCTCCTACAATGAGCAGTTCTTC. The V gene is TRBV20-1, the J gene TRBJ2-1; D is unresolved. V lost 2 bases and J lost 0, with 14 bases in between. From germline, CDR1 is DFQATT and CDR2 SNEGSKA (reference sequence). The CDR3 extends over 16 amino acids.

This chain uses TRBV5-6 with TRBJ2-2; D is ambiguous. Germline CDR1 reads SGHDT; CDR2 reads YYEEEE. Trimming removed 2 bases at V and 5 bases at J, with 13 bases between. This CDR3 has 15 amino acids. The CDR3 here is CASSFPSVGTGELFF. The CDR3 DNA follows: TGTGCCAGCAGCTTCCCGAGTGTCGGGACCGGGGAGCTGTTTTTT.

This clonotype was found a few times. The chain combines TRBV20-1 with TRBJ2-7; 8 bases align to TRBD2. CDR3 size: 13 residues. Trimming at V came to 5 bases and at J to 2 bases, leaving 5 bases not matched to a gene. Germline V gives CDR1 DFQATT, CDR2 SNEGSKA (reference sequence). CDR3 in DNA: TGCAGTGCTGGTAGCGGGACGGCCTACGAGCAGTACTTC. Amino acid sequence: CSAGSGTAYEQYF.

This clonotype showed up just a few times. DNA of the CDR3: TGTGCCAGCAGCTTAAGTTACCCAGGACCCCCCTCCGGCTACACCTTC. As protein: CASSLSYPGPPSGYTF. The V gene is TRBV7-9, the J gene TRBJ1-2; D is unclear. V gave up 2 bases and J gave up 8 bases, with 21 bases separating them. CDR3 length: 16 amino acids. The germline CDR1 and CDR2 sequences are SEHNR and FQNEAQ (reference sequence).

In this sample, this clonotype turned up a few times. This chain joins TRBV7-9 and TRBJ2-1, with TRBD2 identical over 7 bases. J lost 4 bases, V lost 6 bases, and 12 bases had no gene match. The CDR3 totals 16 residues. The germline V gene encodes CDR1 SEHNR and CDR2 FQNEAQ (reference sequence). Here the CDR3 reads CASSASAGERYNEQFF. The CDR3 nucleotides are TGTGCCAGCAGTGCCAGTGCGGGGGAACGGTACAATGAGCAGTTCTTC.

In its sample, this clonotype was seen a few times. V and J are TRBV5-1 and TRBJ1-1; D is unclear. CDR3 length: 13 amino acids. V was trimmed by 3 bases and J by 6 bases, leaving 12 bases between them. CDR1 and CDR2 (germline): SGHRS, YFSETQ. CDR3 sequence: CASSWEGSPEAFF. The CDR3 bases are TGCGCCAGCAGCTGGGAAGGGAGCCCTGAAGCTTTCTTT.

This chain connects TRBV4-1 to TRBJ2-7, with 11 bases matching TRBD2. From germline, CDR1 is MGHRA and CDR2 YSYEKL. The ends lost 3 bases at V and 5 bases at J; junction bases unmatched: 12. There are 17 residues in the CDR3. Here the CDR3 DNA reads TGCGCCAGCAGCCACCCCGGTGGAGGACTAGCGGGCCACGAGCAGTACTTC. Translation: CASSHPGGGLAGHEQYF.

The J gene is TRBJ1-1, the V gene TRBV12-3 or TRBV12-4, with D maybe TRBD1 (6 bases). V lost 6 bases to trimming and J lost 3 bases, with 11 bases between them. The CDR3 loop spans 13 amino acids. This CDR3 reads CASRGDTYTEAFF. Written as DNA, the CDR3 is TGTGCCAGCAGGGGGGACACCTACACTGAAGCTTTCTTT.

This clonotype was picked up a small number of times. The genes are TRBV12-5 and TRBJ1-6, with D uncertain. Germline V gene data show CDR1 as LGHNT and CDR2 as FRNRAP. The CDR3 is 11 residues long. The V end lost 5 bases, the J end lost 6 bases, and 2 bases lay between the germline ends. In DNA, the CDR3 is TGTGCTAGTGGTCCTAATTCACCCCTCCACTTT. This gives the protein CASGPNSPLHF.

The chain combines TRBV9 with TRBJ2-1; TRBD2 aligns across 10 bases. CDR3 size: 14 residues. Looked up from germline, CDR1 is SGDLS and CDR2 is YYNGEE. The V and J ends lost 4 bases and 7 bases, in that order; junction bases with no gene match: 5. Written as DNA, the CDR3 is TGTGCCAGCAGCTCTAGCGGGAGCCTAAATGAGCAGTTCTTC. Its translation: CASSSSGSLNEQFF.

This clonotype was detected many times. The chain joins TRBV3-1 to TRBJ2-7; D may be TRBD1 (6 bases). Germline loops: CDR1 LGHDT, CDR2 YNNKEL (reference sequence). The CDR3 totals 15 residues. V lost 1 base and J lost 2, with 12 bases in between. Here the CDR3 reads CASSQGSGVAYEQYV. In DNA, the CDR3 is TGTGCCAGCAGCCAAGGGTCAGGGGTCGCCTACGAGCAGTACGTC.

This clonotype has at least ten counts. The CDR3 loop reads CASTTGVGYGYTF. As DNA, the CDR3 is TGTGCCAGCACCACAGGGGTGGGGTATGGCTACACCTTC. The chain uses TRBV9 and TRBJ1-2, with 7 bases that match TRBD1. Germline CDR1 and CDR2: SGDLS and YYNGEE. J lost 5 bases, V lost 6 bases, and 7 bases had no gene match. The CDR3 has 13 amino acids.

As for this clonotype: A much larger clone lies a single base off, so this may be a read error. This chain joins TRBV12-3 or TRBV12-4 and TRBJ2-3; D perhaps matches TRBD1 (5 bases). The last part of the DNA fits TRBJ1-5 better; the J call may be wrong. The CDR3 spans 14 residues. CDR3 residues: CASSLAGTTDTQHF. CDR3 DNA sequence: TGTGCCAGCAGTTTAGCCGGGACCACAGATACGCAGCATTTT.

This clonotype turned up a few times. The chain has TRBV12-3 or TRBV12-4 and TRBJ2-1; D may correspond to TRBD1 or TRBD2 (6 bases each). V dropped 6 bases and J dropped 4 bases, with 19 bases sitting between them. The CDR3 consists of 16 residues. CDR3 bases: TGTGCCAGCAGCCCCCGGAGCGAGGGGGGATACAATGAGCAGTTCTTC. Amino acids: CASSPRSEGGYNEQFF.

The chain has TRBV28 and TRBJ1-6; maybe TRBD1 (6 bases). Deletions cut 3 bases from V and 4 bases from J, with 19 bases between. Germline values: CDR1 MDHEN, CDR2 SYDVKM. The CDR3 contains 18 residues. The CDR3 spells CASSLPGHIPIYNSPLHF. The CDR3, as DNA: TGTGCCAGCAGTTTGCCGGGACACATCCCCATATATAATTCACCCCTCCACTTT.

The chain has TRBV6-1 and TRBJ2-2; D is unclear. The germline V and J ends were trimmed by 7 bases and 8 bases, with 23 bases remaining between them. Germline V gene lookup returns CDR1 MNHNS and CDR2 SASEGT. There are 16 residues in the CDR3. This chain's CDR3 is CASTHGSDLSTGELFF. In DNA, the CDR3 is TGTGCCAGCACCCACGGGTCGGACCTATCCACGGGGGAGCTGTTTTTT.

This clonotype was found a few times. V usage is TRBV9 and J usage is TRBJ2-7, with 8 bases fitting TRBD1. With V trimmed by 2 bases and J by 2 bases, 6 bases remained unmatched. The germline gives CDR1 SGDLS, CDR2 YYNGEE. The CDR3 spans 15 residues. CDR3 nucleotides: TGTGCCAGCAGCGTTGACTGGACAGGGCCCTACGAGCAGTACTTC. Protein sequence: CASSVDWTGPYEQYF.

This clonotype came up many times. The chain has TRBV12-3 or TRBV12-4 and TRBJ1-1; 8 bases agree with TRBD1. The junction had 15 bases not matched to a gene; V was cut back by 6 bases and J by 3 bases. CDR3 length: 17 residues. The DNA of the CDR3 is TGTGCCAGCAGGGGGACAGGACCGTTGGGTCTCGACACTGAAGCTTTCTTT. Amino acids: CASRGTGPLGLDTEAFF.

This clonotype appeared a few times. V and J are TRBV20-1 and TRBJ2-1; TRBD2 aligns across 7 bases. Germline-derived CDR1 and CDR2 are DFQATT and SNEGSKA (reference sequence). CDR3 size: 13 residues. J lost 9 bases, V lost 0 bases, and 5 bases had no gene match. This CDR3 is CSARDGLAAEQFF. CDR3 nucleotides: TGCAGTGCTAGAGACGGGCTAGCGGCTGAGCAGTTCTTC.

This clonotype was detected only a few times. The chain recombines TRBV29-1 with TRBJ2-1, with 15 nucleotides matching TRBD2. Trimming at V came to 7 bases and at J to 8 bases, leaving 6 bases not matched to a gene. The CDR3 contains 14 residues. In germline, CDR1 is SQVTM, CDR2 ANQGSEA. CDR3 in amino acids: CSASRTSGRDEQFF. In nucleotides, the CDR3 is TGCAGCGCCTCTAGGACTAGCGGGAGGGATGAGCAGTTCTTC.

This clonotype was seen at least ten times. V gene TRBV7-7 combines with J gene TRBJ2-1; D possibly matches TRBD1 or TRBD2 (5 bases each). This CDR3 comprises 15 residues. CDR1 is SSHAT, CDR2 FNYEAQ, per germline (reference sequence). Trimming removed 5 bases from V and 5 bases from J, with 16 bases in between. CDR3 in DNA: TGTGCCAGCAGCCTCAAGAGGGGAACCAACAATGAGCAGTTCTTC. Translating it yields CASSLKRGTNNEQFF.

This clonotype was seen more than once but under ten times. The rearrangement joins TRBV27 to TRBJ1-1; perhaps TRBD1 as D (6 bases). The CDR3 extends over 17 amino acids. The V gene lost 4 bases and the J gene lost 1 base, with 19 bases spanning the gap. Germline CDR1 MNHEY, CDR2 SMNVEV (reference sequence). The DNA for the CDR3 is TGTGCCAGCAGTTCTCTTATTGGGGGCGCTGGGAACACTGAAGCTTTCTTT. It specifies CASSSLIGGAGNTEAFF.

This clonotype was picked up many times. The chain uses TRBV9 and TRBJ2-7; D is undetermined. Germline V gene data show CDR1 as SGDLS and CDR2 as YYNGEE. V was cut by 4 bases and J by 0 bases, with 14 bases left in between. The CDR3 is made up of 15 amino acids. In DNA, the CDR3 is TGTGCCAGCAGCCCCCGGACGGATTCCTCCTACGAGCAGTACTTC. Translated: CASSPRTDSSYEQYF.